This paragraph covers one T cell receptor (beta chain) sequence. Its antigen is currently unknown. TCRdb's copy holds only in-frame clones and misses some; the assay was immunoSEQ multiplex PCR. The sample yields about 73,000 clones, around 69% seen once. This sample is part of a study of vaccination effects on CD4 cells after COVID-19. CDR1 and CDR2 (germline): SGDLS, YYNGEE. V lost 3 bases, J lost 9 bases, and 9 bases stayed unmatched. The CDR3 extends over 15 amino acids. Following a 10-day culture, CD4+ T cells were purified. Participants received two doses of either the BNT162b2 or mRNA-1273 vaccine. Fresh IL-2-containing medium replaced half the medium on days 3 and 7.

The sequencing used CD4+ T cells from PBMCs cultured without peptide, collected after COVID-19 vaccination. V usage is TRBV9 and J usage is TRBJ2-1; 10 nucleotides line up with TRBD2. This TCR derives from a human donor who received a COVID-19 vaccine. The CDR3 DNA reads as TGTGCCAGCAGCGATACTAGCGGGGTGGTTAGTGAGCAGTTCTTC. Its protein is CASSDTSGVVSEQFF.